The sample holds many counts of the clone carrying this T cell receptor (beta chain). Its antigen remains unidentified. TCRdb reprocessed the 5' RACE reads via MiXCR and lists one record per CDR3 protein. Among under 250,000 distinct CDR3 sequences, approximately 12% were seen once, and the ten largest hold 3.5% to 4.5%. This sample is drawn from a study of identical twins. General study points: Twin-shared out-of-frame alpha sequences were enriched for low generation probability. Conclusions leaned on cross-sectional statistical analysis and did not track the same donors over time. Beta clonotypes that were abundant in cord blood contained fewer insertions, a pattern absent from memory repertoires.

This CDR3 is 17 amino acids long. The ends lost 6 bases at V and 0 bases at J; junction bases unmatched: 11. From germline, CDR1 is SGHTA and CDR2 FQGNSA. Separately, the same data were catalogued under a study of yellow fever vaccine responses in identical twins.

This TCR came from a woman aged 18 to 35 in good health. The gene calls are TRBV7-2 and TRBJ2-4, with 7 bases identical to TRBD1. The sequencing input was memory (CD45RO+) T cells sorted from blood. CDR3: CASSSPPGGLAKNIQYF. The CDR3 DNA reads TGTGCCAGCAGTTCACCCCCAGGGGGTCTAGCCAAAAACATTCAGTACTTC.